The 5 T cell receptor beta chains below come from one sample, sequenced in a study of blood T cells in healthy people across ages. The authors ran a second PCR of about 7 to 12 cycles using a sample-barcoded 5' primer and a J-beta primer mix. MiXCR, applied by TCRdb to the 5' RACE reads, yields one record per CDR3 protein. The table records 1,100,000 or so distinct CDR3 sequences, around 45% of them present only once. Sequencing was performed on blood. The receptors were sampled from a woman aged 55 to 70 in good health.

In its sample, this clonotype was seen once. The V and J genes are TRBV30 and TRBJ2-5, with 10 bases that match TRBD2. The J call may be faulty, since TRBJ2-7 better matches the DNA end. This CDR3 has 14 residues. Germline loops: CDR1 GTSNPN, CDR2 SVGIG (reference sequence). CDR3 region: CAWSVASGSHEQYF. The CDR3 region has the DNA TGTGCCTGGAGTGTGGCTAGCGGGAGTCACGAGCAGTACTTC.

The V call is TRBV14, the J call TRBJ2-5, with TRBD2 identical over 8 bases. The CDR3 extends over 14 amino acids. Trimming took 4 bases from V and 11 from J; bases not matched to a gene: 12. Germline V gene data show CDR1 as SGHDN and CDR2 as FVKESK. Here the CDR3 DNA reads TGTGCCAGCAGCCGCCCCGGGGGGGCTAGTGAGCAGTACTTC. It is translated as CASSRPGGASEQYF. Full variable domain (missing parts from reference TRBV14 and TRBJ2-5): EAGVTQFPSHSVIEKGQTVTLRCDPISGHDNLYWYRRVMGKEIKFLLHFVKESKQDESGMPNNRFLAERTGGTYSTLKVQPAELEDSGVYFCASSRPGGASEQYFGPGTRLLVL.

The chain employs TRBV11-2 and TRBJ2-7, with 8 bases aligning to TRBD1. The J call may be faulty, since TRBJ2-5 better matches the DNA end. The germline V gene encodes CDR1 SGHAT and CDR2 FQNNGV. The length of the CDR3 is 14 residues. The CDR3 protein is CASSLRQGTETQYF. The DNA of the CDR3 is TGTGCCAGCAGCCTTAGACAGGGGACAGAGACCCAGTACTTC.

This clonotype occurred once. This rearrangement joins TRBV6-5 to TRBJ2-3; 9 nucleotides agree with TRBD1. The CDR3 runs to 15 residues. CDR1 is MNHEY and CDR2 is SVGAGI in the germline V gene. J lost 4 bases, V lost 2 bases, and 4 bases had no gene match. The CDR3 DNA follows: TGTGCCAGCAGTTACGCGGGACAGGGTTCAGATACGCAGTATTTT. Translated, it gives CASSYAGQGSDTQYF.

With regard to this clonotype: The junction departs from the called germline gene at one end, perhaps through a read error. The chain recombines TRBV9 with TRBJ2-5; TRBD2 matches 14 bases. Looked up from germline, CDR1 is SGDLS and CDR2 is YYNGEE. The CDR3 length is 13 residues. The CDR3 here is CAGSLGLAGEQYF. CDR3 DNA sequence: TGTGCCGGCAGCTTGGGACTAGCGGGAGAGCAGTACTTC.